This entry lists 25 T cell receptor beta chains sequenced from one sample in a study of T cell changes during pregnancy in multiple sclerosis. This table comes from immunoSEQ multiplex PCR, and its TCRdb copy is limited to in-frame clones, with some not included. The sample holds 50,000 or so clones; roughly nine tenths are singletons and the top ten take about 0.37%. The source was CD4+ T cells from peripheral blood mononuclear cells, collected before pregnancy. The receptors were gathered from a female donor with multiple sclerosis, enrolled in a pregnancy study.

The chain joins TRBV11-2 to TRBJ2-7; maybe TRBD1 (6 bases). The CDR3 is 14 residues long. CDR1 and CDR2 from the germline V gene are SGHAT and FQNNGV. V shed 7 bases and J shed 0 bases, with 13 bases lying between them. The CDR3 spells CASKPTGASYEQYF. CDR3 in DNA: TGTGCCAGCAAGCCGACAGGTGCCTCCTACGAGCAGTACTTC.

This chain connects TRBV6-1 to TRBJ2-7; 11 bases align to TRBD1. The CDR3 covers 14 residues. Trimming cost V 4 bases and J 3 bases; bases outside gene matches: 2. CDR1 and CDR2 (germline): MNHNS, SASEGT. CDR3 amino acids: CASSAGTGGYEQYF. The CDR3 nucleotides are TGTGCCAGCAGTGCCGGGACAGGGGGCTACGAGCAGTACTTC.

This clone was picked up one time. The chain carries TRBV5-1 and TRBJ1-4; the D is unclear. CDR1 is SGHRS and CDR2 is YFSETQ in the germline V gene. CDR3 length: 15 amino acids. The ends were cut back, 0 bases at V and 4 bases at J, with 10 bases in the middle. DNA for the CDR3: TGCGCCAGCAGCTTGGCCGGGAAGAATAATGAAAAACTGTTTTTT. Translated, it gives CASSLAGKNNEKLFF.

The chain is built from TRBV4-1 and TRBJ2-2; a weak D match, TRBD2 (6 bases). Germline V gene lookup returns CDR1 MGHRA and CDR2 YSYEKL. Trimming took off 1 base at V and 15 bases at J, with 15 bases between the two ends. This CDR3 region has 13 residues. CDR3 sequence reads: CASSQAGDWGMFF. The CDR3 bases are TGCGCCAGCAGCCAAGCCGGGGACTGGGGCATGTTTTTT.

The gene calls are TRBV6-5 and TRBJ2-1; TRBD2 matches 11 bases. The germline V gene encodes CDR1 MNHEY and CDR2 SVGAGI. The V gene end was trimmed by 0 bases and the J gene end by 11 bases; junction bases not matched to a gene: 3. This CDR3 is built from 14 residues. Here the CDR3 reads CASSYSWTSGQQFF. In DNA form, the CDR3 reads TGTGCCAGCAGTTACTCCTGGACTAGCGGGCAGCAGTTCTTC.

This clone was detected only once. The gene calls are TRBV7-9 and TRBJ2-1; 7 bases line up with TRBD2. This CDR3 contains 13 residues. Germline CDR1 reads SEHNR; CDR2 reads FQNEAQ (reference sequence). The CDR3 protein is CASGGSSYNEQFF. The DNA of the CDR3 is TGTGCAAGCGGCGGGAGCTCCTACAATGAGCAGTTCTTC.

The gene calls are TRBV2 and TRBJ1-2; 8 bases fit TRBD1. Germline lookup yields CDR1 SNHLY and CDR2 FYNNEI. This CDR3 spans 12 amino acids. Trimming took 6 bases from V and 4 from J; bases not matched to a gene: 1. This CDR3 reads CASRGQGYGYTF. CDR3 sequence (DNA): TGTGCCAGCAGAGGACAGGGCTATGGCTACACCTTC.

V is TRBV28 and J is TRBJ2-1; TRBD2 matches at 8 bases. The V segment lost 7 bases and the J segment 4 bases; nucleotides outside the gene matches: 9. The CDR3 is 15 amino acids. Germline CDR1 reads MDHEN; CDR2 reads SYDVKM. The CDR3 sequence is CASNLKASGYNEQFF. CDR3 nucleotides: TGTGCCAGCAACCTTAAGGCTAGCGGGTACAATGAGCAGTTCTTC.

The chain recombines TRBV18 with TRBJ2-7; possible D gene TRBD2, 5 bases. V lost 1 base and J 1 base, leaving 11 bases between the germline ends. Germline-derived CDR1 and CDR2 are KGHSH and LQKENI. CDR3 length equals 15 residues. CDR3 in amino acids: CASSPRESVSYEQYF. The CDR3 nucleotides are TGTGCCAGCTCACCACGGGAGAGCGTTTCCTACGAGCAGTACTTC. The whole variable domain, remainder taken from reference TRBV18 and TRBJ2-7, is NAGVMQNPRHLVRRRGQEARLRCSPMKGHSHVYWYRQLPEEGLKFMVYLQKENIIDESGMPKERFSAEFPKEGPSILRIQQVVRGDSAAYFCASSPRESVSYEQYFGPGTRLTVT.

The chain has TRBV10-3 and TRBJ2-1; a possible D gene is TRBD2 (5 bases). V was clipped by 0 bases and J by 7 bases, with 10 bases between them. This CDR3 contains 14 residues. Germline CDR1 reads ENHRY; CDR2 reads SYGVKD. In nucleotides, the CDR3 is TGTGCCATCAGTGAGTCAGAATGGAGGAATGAGCAGTTCTTC. It is translated as CAISESEWRNEQFF.

CDR3 sequence reads: CAWRDSGTQYF. CDR3 nucleotides: TGTGCCTGGCGGGACTCCGGGACGCAGTATTTT. The chain has TRBV30 and TRBJ2-3; possibly TRBD2 for D (6 bases). CDR1 is GTSNPN and CDR2 is SVGIG in the germline V gene (reference sequence). The V and J ends lost 5 bases and 9 bases respectively, with 12 bases between them. The CDR3 has 11 amino acids. Combining the CDR3 with reference TRBV30 and TRBJ2-3 gives the whole variable domain SQTIHQWPATLVQPVGSPLSLECTVEGTSNPNLYWYRQAAGRGLQLLFYSVGIGQISSEVPQNLSASRPQDRQFILSSKKLLLSDSGFYLCAWRDSGTQYFGPGTRLTVL.

The chain is built from TRBV28 and TRBJ2-3; 11 bases fit TRBD2. The length of the CDR3 is 17 residues. The V and J ends lost 7 bases and 3 bases, in that order; junction bases with no gene match: 12. The germline V gene has CDR1 MDHEN and CDR2 SYDVKM. Here the CDR3 reads CASNRVAGGPGTDTQYF. In nucleotides, the CDR3 is TGTGCCAGCAATCGAGTAGCGGGAGGGCCCGGGACAGATACGCAGTATTTT.

The CDR3 region is CASSLQGGGVTEAFF. The CDR3 nucleotides are TGTGCCAGCAGCTTACAGGGAGGGGGTGTAACTGAAGCTTTCTTT. The gene calls are TRBV5-5 and TRBJ1-1, with D maybe TRBD1 (6 bases). The CDR3 has 15 residues. In germline, CDR1 is SGHKS, CDR2 YYEKEE (reference sequence). Trimming cost V 2 bases and J 5 bases, with 16 bases left between them.

This rearrangement joins TRBV19 to TRBJ1-5, with D possibly TRBD1 on 5 matching bases. The V gene's germline CDR1 is LNHDA and CDR2 SQIVND (reference sequence). With 5 bases removed from V and 0 bases from J, the gap between germline ends came to 26 bases. The CDR3 has 20 residues. Here the CDR3 DNA reads TGTGCCAGTAGTCCCCCCGGGCCGGGGGTGATCGATAGTAGCAATCAGCCCCAGCATTTT. This gives the protein CASSPPGPGVIDSSNQPQHF.

The V gene is TRBV27, the J gene TRBJ2-7; D uncertain. Trimming shortened V by 3 bases and J by 3 bases, and 9 bases separated the two germline ends. CDR3 length: 13 residues. CDR1 and CDR2 from the germline V gene are MNHEY and SMNVEV (reference sequence). The CDR3 DNA sequence: TGTGCCAGCAGTTTTACGGTTTACTACGAGCAGTACTTC. Residues: CASSFTVYYEQYF.

The rearrangement joins TRBV7-2 to TRBJ2-5, with 12 positions matching TRBD2. Germline V gene lookup returns CDR1 SGHTA and CDR2 FQGNSA. CDR3 length: 16 residues. The V and J ends lost 5 bases and 5 bases, in that order; junction bases with no gene match: 9. CDR3 nucleotides: TGTGCCAGCAGCGCAGGGACTAGCGGGCTATTGGAGACCCAGTACTTC. Its protein product is CASSAGTSGLLETQYF.

This clone appeared a single time. DNA of the CDR3: TGTGCCAGCAGCTCCCACAGGGTGACCACTGAAGCTTTCTTT. Its translation: CASSSHRVTTEAFF. The chain carries TRBV5-8 and TRBJ1-1, with D perhaps TRBD1 (6 bases). CDR1 and CDR2 (germline): SGHTS, YDEGEE. Trimming left V 3 bases short and J 4 bases short, with 13 bases between. The CDR3 is made up of 14 amino acids.

This chain links TRBV2 with TRBJ1-5; no reliable D call. Germline values: CDR1 SNHLY, CDR2 FYNNEI. This CDR3 is 16 amino acids long. V lost 3 bases and J lost 0, with 12 bases in between. CDR3 nucleotide sequence: TGTGCCAGCAGTGAGCTTCTGAGTTATAGCAATCAGCCCCAGCATTTT. This sequence encodes CASSELLSYSNQPQHF.

CDR3 in DNA: TGTGCCAGCAGCCGCGATGGCTACACCTTC. Translated, it gives CASSRDGYTF. The rearrangement joins TRBV6-6 to TRBJ1-2; D uncertain. CDR3 length equals 10 residues. Germline CDR1 and CDR2: MNHNY and SVGAGI (reference sequence). The germline V and J ends were trimmed by 6 bases and 6 bases, with 5 bases remaining between them.

The chain links TRBV7-9 to TRBJ2-4, with D unclear. CDR1 is SEHNR and CDR2 is FQNEAQ in the germline V gene (reference sequence). Trimming took off 2 bases at V and 5 bases at J, with 4 bases between the two ends. The CDR3 length is 12 residues. The chain's CDR3 is CASSLSENIQYF. CDR3 sequence (DNA): TGTGCCAGCAGCTTATCTGAAAACATTCAGTACTTC.

V and J are TRBV19 and TRBJ1-2; 8 bases match TRBD1. The CDR3 extends over 14 amino acids. CDR1 is LNHDA and CDR2 is SQIVND in the germline V gene (reference sequence). J gave up 4 bases and V 6 bases, and 7 bases lay outside the gene matches. CDR3 bases: TGTGCCAGTAGGGCACTCGGGACAGGCTATGGCTACACCTTC. It codes for CASRALGTGYGYTF.

The gene calls are TRBV5-6 and TRBJ1-2, with a possible D match to TRBD1 (6 bases). This CDR3 has 13 residues. V was clipped by 2 bases and J by 4 bases, with 9 bases between them. Looked up from germline, CDR1 is SGHDT and CDR2 is YYEEEE. This CDR3 reads CASSFQDSYGYTF. The CDR3, as DNA: TGTGCCAGCAGCTTTCAGGACAGCTATGGCTACACCTTC.

This clone was recorded a few times. This chain connects TRBV4-2 to TRBJ1-4; the match to TRBD1 covers 9 bases. Losses at the gene ends were 0 bases for V and 8 bases for J; bases not matched to a gene: 4. This CDR3 comprises 15 residues. The V gene's germline CDR1 is LGHNA and CDR2 YNFKEQ. CDR3 sequence: CASSQETGGGEKLFF. For the CDR3, the DNA is TGTGCCAGCAGCCAAGAGACAGGGGGAGGCGAAAAACTGTTTTTT.

The chain has TRBV7-2 and TRBJ2-5, with TRBD2 as a possible D gene (6 bases). V was cut by 0 bases and J by 7 bases, with 15 bases left in between. Germline-derived CDR1 and CDR2 are SGHTA and FQGNSA. The CDR3 runs 15 residues. CDR3 amino acids: CASSLASGPSGTQYF. CDR3 bases: TGTGCCAGCAGCTTAGCTAGCGGACCTTCGGGGACCCAGTACTTC.

The chain couples TRBV5-6 to TRBJ1-2, with D uncertain. Between the trimmed V and J ends, which lost 6 bases and 2 bases, there was a span of 14 bases. Germline-derived CDR1 and CDR2 are SGHDT and YYEEEE. The CDR3 spans 14 residues. The CDR3 here is CASTQLAVNYGYTF. DNA of the CDR3: TGTGCCAGCACCCAGCTAGCCGTAAACTATGGCTACACCTTC.